This T cell receptor beta chain was identified during a study of tissue T cells after allogeneic stem cell transplantation. The study, taken as a whole, reports: Anatomically similar tissues had similar TCR repertoires within each patient. Motif-based clustering found tissue-specific repertoire signatures shared across patients, though few clones were shared. Blood and spleen captured only part of the tissue TCR repertoire.

Assay used: immunoSEQ multiplex PCR; TCRdb lists only in-frame clones, some missing. The sample consists of roughly 50,000 clones, roughly four fifths of them appearing once. There are 11 residues in the CDR3. The V end was cut by 3 bases, the J end by 3 bases, with 4 bases between. The V gene's germline CDR1 is GFQATS and CDR2 STVNSAI. About this clone itself: Its antigen is as yet unknown. Gene names are mouse gene names. The DNA ends 1 residue before the CDR3 does, and the rest of the CDR3 is filled in from the germline J gene.

Sequencing was performed on sorted cells pooled from one or two spleens. This chain links TRBV20 with TRBJ2-5; no reliable D call. This sequence originates from a pool of C57BL/6 mice in good health. CDR3 in amino acids: CGARQQDTQYF. Incomplete CDR3 DNA: TGTGGTGCTAGACAGCAAGACACCCAGTAC. Combining the CDR3 with reference TRBV20 and TRBJ2-5 gives the whole variable domain GALVYQYPRRTICKSGTSMRMECQAVGFQATSVAWYRQSPQKTFELIALSTVNSAIKYEQNFTQEKFPISHPNLSFSSMTVLNAYLEDRGLYLCGARQQDTQYFGPGTRLLVL.